This TCR beta chain was sequenced during a study of CD8+ T cells in alopecia areata. Study as a whole: Twice daily, treated patients received 5 to 10 mg of oral tofacitinib.

Sample treatment: oral pan-JAK inhibitor, 5-10 mg twice daily. The investigators collected lesional scalp punch biopsies and peripheral blood from alopecia areata patients. RNA was isolated and reverse transcribed to cDNA, the sequencing template. Generated by immunoSEQ multiplex PCR, the TCRdb table keeps only in-frame clones and is missing some. Here the sample spans about 180,000 clones, 40% to 55% being singletons. The specimen was CD8+ T cells sorted from blood, collected at week 52, from a patient treated with tofacitinib. The clonotype was recovered from a human donor with alopecia areata.

The chain's CDR3 is CASSSWDRGRGETQYF. The CDR3 DNA reads TGTGCCAGCAGCTCCTGGGACAGGGGGCGAGGAGAGACCCAGTACTTC. The chain uses TRBV9 and TRBJ2-5; 12 bases map to TRBD1. The CDR3 extends over 16 amino acids. CDR1 SGDLS and CDR2 YYNGEE come from the germline V gene. V shed 4 bases and J 4 bases; nucleotides not matched to a gene: 8.